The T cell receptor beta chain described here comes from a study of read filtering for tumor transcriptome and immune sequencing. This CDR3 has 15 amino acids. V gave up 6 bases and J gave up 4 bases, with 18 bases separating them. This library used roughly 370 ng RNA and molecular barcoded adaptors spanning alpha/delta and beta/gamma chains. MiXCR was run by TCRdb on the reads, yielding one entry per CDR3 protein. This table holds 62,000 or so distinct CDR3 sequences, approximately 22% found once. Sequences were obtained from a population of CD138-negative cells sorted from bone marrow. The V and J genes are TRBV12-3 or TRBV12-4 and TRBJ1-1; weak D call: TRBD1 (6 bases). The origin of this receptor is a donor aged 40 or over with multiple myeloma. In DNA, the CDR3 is TGTGCCAGCAGCCATATATCAGGGGTGCGCACTGAAGCTTTCTTT. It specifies CASSHISGVRTEAFF.